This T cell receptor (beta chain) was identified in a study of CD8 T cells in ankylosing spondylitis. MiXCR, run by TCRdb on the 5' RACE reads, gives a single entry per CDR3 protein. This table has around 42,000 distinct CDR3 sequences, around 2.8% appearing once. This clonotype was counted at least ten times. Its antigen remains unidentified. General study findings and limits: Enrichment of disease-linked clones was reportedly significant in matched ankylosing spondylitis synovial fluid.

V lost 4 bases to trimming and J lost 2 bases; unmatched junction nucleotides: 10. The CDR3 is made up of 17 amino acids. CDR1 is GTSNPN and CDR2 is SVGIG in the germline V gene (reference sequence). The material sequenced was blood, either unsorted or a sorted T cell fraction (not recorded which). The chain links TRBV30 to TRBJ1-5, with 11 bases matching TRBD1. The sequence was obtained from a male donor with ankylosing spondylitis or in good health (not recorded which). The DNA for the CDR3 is TGTGCCTGGAACCGGGACAGGGGGGCCGTGGGCAATCAGCCCCAGCATTTT. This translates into CAWNRDRGAVGNQPQHF.